This paragraph reports one T cell receptor beta chain. No antigen is known for it. The sample comes from a study of blood T cells in healthy people across ages. For the study at large: Per every two T cells, about one barcoded beta molecule was captured by template switching. Findings of the study overall: Long-lived and aged donors differed, with more naive CD4+ cells and higher diversity in the long-lived. Significant beta diversity loss was already apparent by age approximately 40, declining roughly linearly.

Germline V lookup: CDR1 MNHEY, CDR2 SMNVEV (reference sequence). The CDR3 runs 14 residues. Trimming stripped 8 bases from V and 4 bases from J, with 12 bases between. Primed by a sample-barcoded 5' primer and a J-beta primer mix, a second PCR proceeded for 7 to 11 cycles. From the 5' RACE reads, TCRdb called clonotypes with MiXCR, one entry per CDR3 protein. The sample yields roughly 800,000 distinct CDR3 sequences, 55% to 75% seen once. Per sample, extraction of total RNA gave at least 5 micrograms in every case. The chain has TRBV27 and TRBJ2-6; D may match TRBD1 or TRBD2 (5 bases each). The sequencing input was blood. The source of this sequence is a man aged 25-45 years in good health. CDR3: CASGTGYGANVLTF. CDR3 sequence (DNA): TGTGCCAGCGGGACGGGGTACGGGGCCAACGTCCTGACTTTC.